The present TCR beta chain was sequenced within a study of shared clonotypes between healthy human individuals. The input for sorted-subset replicate PCRs was around 0.2 ug DNA, around 30,000 T cell genomes. Clones were read by immunoSEQ multiplex PCR, and TCRdb kept only the in-frame ones, dropping some. Among more than 2,000,000 clones listed, roughly nine tenths were seen once. General study results and limits: In general, naive subsets displayed greater estimated richness than memory subsets did.

This clone was found once. Its antigen is unknown. This CDR3 is built from 15 residues. The sample taken for sequencing was naive CD4+ T cells sorted from blood. Subset meaning: CD45RA+ positively selected. This TCR was recovered from a young man in good health. The chain has TRBV21-1 and TRBJ1-5; no DNA check was done on the table's D call, TRBD1. TRBV21-1 is a known pseudogene. CDR3 bases: TGTGCCAGCAGCAAAGAGGCAGGGATCTTTCAGCCCCAGCATTTT. Translated: CASSKEAGIFQPQHF.